This passage covers 22 T cell receptor beta chains from one sample sequenced in a study of sequential checkpoint blockade in melanoma. Stated treatment: randomized to nivolumab then ipilimumab (arm A) or the reverse (arm B). Assay: immunoSEQ multiplex PCR; the TCRdb copy retains only in-frame clones and omits some. The sample has thousands of clones; approximately 48% are singletons. This material consisted of CD8+ T cells sorted from blood (inferred from file names), taken from a patient given nivolumab and ipilimumab in sequence. These receptors were taken from a human patient with melanoma. Some clones in this sample may be carry-over from other donors' samples.

The V and J genes are TRBV6-1 and TRBJ1-5; D gene unclear. Trimming removed 4 bases at V and 2 bases at J, with 6 bases between. Germline assignment: CDR1 MNHNS and CDR2 SASEGT. The CDR3 has 13 residues. The CDR3 loop reads CASSVTGNQPQHF. In DNA form, the CDR3 reads TGTGCCAGCAGTGTAACGGGCAATCAGCCCCAGCATTTT.

V is TRBV7-9 and J is TRBJ2-1; 7 positions match TRBD1. CDR3 size: 16 residues. With 5 bases clipped from V and 0 bases from J, the junction kept 7 bases outside the gene matches. Germline V lookup: CDR1 SEHNR, CDR2 FQNEAQ (reference sequence). As DNA, the CDR3 is TGTGCCAGCAGCACTCGACAGGGCAGCTCCTACAATGAGCAGTTCTTC. Protein sequence: CASSTRQGSSYNEQFF.

This clone has a handful of counts. The CDR3 sequence is CASSLGQGARYEQYF. The CDR3 DNA sequence: TGTGCCAGCAGCCTAGGACAGGGGGCAAGGTACGAGCAGTACTTC. The V gene is TRBV5-5, the J gene TRBJ2-7; TRBD1 aligns across 11 bases. The CDR3 contains 15 residues. Germline loops: CDR1 SGHKS, CDR2 YYEKEE (reference sequence). Trimming at V came to 4 bases and at J to 4 bases, leaving 7 bases not matched to a gene.

V is TRBV13 and J is TRBJ1-2; weak D call: TRBD1 (6 bases). Germline CDR1 is PRHDT and CDR2 is FYEKMQ (reference sequence). The CDR3 consists of 15 residues. V was cut by 5 bases and J by 4 bases, with 17 bases left in between. The CDR3 is CASSPRGRGGYGYTF. CDR3 DNA: TGTGCCAGCAGCCCTCGGGGGCGGGGGGGCTATGGCTACACCTTC.

This clone was seen a few times. The sample has other DNA sequences that encode this CDR3 too. This chain uses TRBV5-6 with TRBJ1-1, with D possibly matching TRBD1 (5 bases). The CDR3 is 12 amino acids. Trimming took off 1 base at V and 4 bases at J, with 5 bases between the two ends. CDR1 and CDR2 (germline): SGHDT, YYEEEE. The CDR3 sequence: CASSLRGTEAFF. The CDR3 region has the DNA TGTGCCAGCAGCTTGAGGGGCACTGAAGCTTTCTTT.

The chain uses TRBV2 and TRBJ2-7; 10 bases are a match to TRBD1. Germline V gene data show CDR1 as SNHLY and CDR2 as FYNNEI. CDR3 length: 14 amino acids. Trimming cost V 9 bases and J 2 bases; bases outside gene matches: 7. The CDR3 reads CASYYGTGAYEQYF. The CDR3 bases are TGTGCCAGTTATTACGGGACAGGGGCCTACGAGCAGTACTTC.

The rearrangement uses TRBV5-6 and TRBJ2-3, with 8 bases identical to TRBD1. The CDR3 runs 15 residues. J lost 4 bases, V lost 6 bases, and 10 bases had no gene match. CDR1 is SGHDT, CDR2 YYEEEE, per germline. CDR3 DNA: TGTGCCAGCAACTTCTGGGCAGGGGGCGCAGATACGCAGTATTTT. This encodes CASNFWAGGADTQYF.

This rearrangement joins TRBV10-3 to TRBJ1-1; a weak D match, TRBD1 (5 bases). Trimming shortened V by 4 bases and J by 0 bases, and 12 bases separated the two germline ends. The CDR3 is 15 residues long. Germline loops: CDR1 ENHRY, CDR2 SYGVKD. The CDR3 coding sequence is TGTGCCATCAGTGGTCCTCAGGGCCTGAACACTGAAGCTTTCTTT. Translated: CAISGPQGLNTEAFF.

This chain links TRBV6-5 with TRBJ2-2, with D uncertain. Germline CDR1 and CDR2: MNHEY and SVGAGI. The CDR3 runs 14 residues. The V gene lost 1 base and the J gene lost 0 bases, with 3 bases spanning the gap. The CDR3 protein is CASSYYTNTGELFF. CDR3 sequence (DNA): TGTGCCAGCAGTTACTACACGAACACCGGGGAGCTGTTTTTT.

CDR3 nucleotides: TGTGCCAGCAGCTTAGCGGGGACTAGCGGGGGCGAGCAGTACTTC. Translating it yields CASSLAGTSGGEQYF. The chain employs TRBV7-2 and TRBJ2-7; 14 bases align to TRBD2. The V segment lost 0 bases and the J segment 6 bases; nucleotides outside the gene matches: 1. The CDR3 has 15 residues. Germline CDR1 reads SGHTA; CDR2 reads FQGNSA.

This chain links TRBV7-9 with TRBJ2-7; 11 bases line up with TRBD1. J was trimmed by 3 bases and V by 4 bases; bases with no gene match: 14. CDR3 size: 18 residues. Germline CDR1 and CDR2: SEHNR and FQNEAQ (reference sequence). The CDR3 loop reads CASSSTDRGRDALYEQYF. The CDR3 coding sequence is TGTGCCAGCAGCTCCACGGACAGGGGGCGGGACGCCCTCTACGAGCAGTACTTC.

V is TRBV4-1 and J is TRBJ1-2; weak D call: TRBD1 (6 bases). The V gene's germline CDR1 is MGHRA and CDR2 YSYEKL. V was cut by 8 bases and J by 7 bases, with 11 bases left in between. The CDR3 runs 11 residues. The CDR3 DNA reads as TGCGCCAGCTCGACAGGAGGTGGCTACACCTTC. Residues: CASSTGGGYTF.

The genes are TRBV6-1 and TRBJ1-1; 9 bases map to TRBD1. Losses at the gene ends were 4 bases for V and 1 base for J; bases not matched to a gene: 4. Germline V gene data show CDR1 as MNHNS and CDR2 as SASEGT. The CDR3 runs 15 residues. The CDR3 protein is CASSGWTGANTEAFF. For the CDR3, the DNA is TGTGCCAGCAGTGGTTGGACAGGGGCGAACACTGAAGCTTTCTTT.

V and J are TRBV5-4 and TRBJ1-2, with a weak D call TRBD1 (6 bases). The CDR3 runs 14 residues. The ends were cut back, 4 bases at V and 5 bases at J, with 15 bases in the middle. The germline V gene encodes CDR1 SGHNT and CDR2 YYREEE (reference sequence). The CDR3 nucleotides read TGTGCCAGCAGCGTTTTACAGGGAATGTATGGCTACACCTTC. It encodes CASSVLQGMYGYTF.

With regard to this clone: An end of the junction differs from the germline gene, which may be a read error. The chain combines TRBV5-1 with TRBJ2-1, with 11 nucleotides matching TRBD2. From germline, CDR1 is SGHRS and CDR2 YFSETQ. The length of the CDR3 is 13 residues. Written as DNA, the CDR3 is TGCGCTAGCAGACTAGCGGGGTCTAATGAGCAGTTCTTC. Translating gives CASRLAGSNEQFF.

This clone was found a few times. The J gene is TRBJ2-7, the V gene TRBV5-1; 7 positions agree with TRBD1. This CDR3 is 19 amino acids long. Trimming at V came to 3 bases and at J to 4 bases, leaving 22 bases not matched to a gene. Germline loops: CDR1 SGHRS, CDR2 YFSETQ. The CDR3 DNA reads TGCGCCAGCAGCTCGTTTGTCTCGCGCCACGGGACAGATAATTACGAGCAGTACTTC. Translated, it gives CASSSFVSRHGTDNYEQYF.

By share of the sample, this clone is medium-sized. V and J are TRBV7-9 and TRBJ2-7; D unclear. The CDR3 runs 14 residues. Looked up from germline, CDR1 is SEHNR and CDR2 is FQNEAQ (reference sequence). V was clipped by 0 bases and J by 2 bases, with 8 bases between them. CDR3 DNA: TGTGCCAGCAGCTTAGCGAGCACCGCCTACGAGCAGTACTTC. Amino acid sequence: CASSLASTAYEQYF.

The chain carries TRBV9 and TRBJ2-7, with 9 bases identical to TRBD1. This CDR3 has 14 amino acids. The J segment lost 1 base and the V segment lost 3 bases, leaving 2 bases of the junction unmatched. Germline lookup yields CDR1 SGDLS and CDR2 YYNGEE. The CDR3 sequence is CASSEGTGSYEQYF. The CDR3 DNA reads as TGTGCCAGCAGCGAAGGGACAGGGTCCTACGAGCAGTACTTC.

CDR3 in DNA: TGTGCCAGCAGCTTAGGTTCCCAAAGCGGTGAGCAGTACTTC. Protein sequence: CASSLGSQSGEQYF. The V and J genes are TRBV7-6 and TRBJ2-7; a possible D gene is TRBD2 (5 bases). Germline CDR1 and CDR2: SGHVS and FNYEAQ. The CDR3 has 14 amino acids. V shed 1 base and J shed 7 bases, with 14 bases lying between them.

This clone has more than one count but fewer than ten. This rearrangement joins TRBV7-1 to TRBJ1-1, with D hard to call. TRBV7-1 has ORF status, its function being uncertain. The V gene lost 4 bases and the J gene lost 7 bases, with 10 bases spanning the gap. CDR3 length: 12 residues. In DNA form, the CDR3 reads TGTGCCAGCAGCTTGAGAGGGAATGAAGCTTTCTTT. Encoded protein: CASSLRGNEAFF.

V and J are TRBV10-3 and TRBJ1-2, with 7 positions matching TRBD1. Germline V gene sequence: CDR1 ENHRY, CDR2 SYGVKD. The CDR3 extends over 12 amino acids. The junction had 5 bases not matched to a gene; V was cut back by 5 bases and J by 8 bases. The CDR3 DNA sequence: TGTGCCATCAGTACAGGGGTAGAGGGCTACACCTTC. This sequence encodes CAISTGVEGYTF.

V gene TRBV6-1 combines with J gene TRBJ2-7; D perhaps matches TRBD1 (5 bases). CDR1 and CDR2 (germline): MNHNS, SASEGT. The CDR3 has 12 amino acids. Trimming left V 4 bases short and J 3 bases short, with 7 bases between. In nucleotides, the CDR3 is TGTGCCAGCAGTGTTGACAGCTACGAGCAGTACTTC. Amino acids: CASSVDSYEQYF.